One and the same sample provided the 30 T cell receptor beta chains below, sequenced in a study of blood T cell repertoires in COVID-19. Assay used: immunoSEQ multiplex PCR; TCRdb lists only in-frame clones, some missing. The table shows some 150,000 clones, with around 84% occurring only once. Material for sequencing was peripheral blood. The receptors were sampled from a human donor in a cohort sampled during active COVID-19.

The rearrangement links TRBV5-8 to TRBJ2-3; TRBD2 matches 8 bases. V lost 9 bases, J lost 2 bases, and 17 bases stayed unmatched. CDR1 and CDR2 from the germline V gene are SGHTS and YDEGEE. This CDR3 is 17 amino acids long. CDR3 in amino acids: CATGLRGASGATDTQYF. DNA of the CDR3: TGTGCCACAGGGTTGCGGGGGGCCTCGGGGGCCACAGATACGCAGTATTTT. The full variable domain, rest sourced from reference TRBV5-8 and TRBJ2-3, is EAGVTQSPTHLIKTRGQQATLRCSPISGHTSVYWYQQALGLGLQFLLWYDEGEERNRGNFPPRFSGRQFPNYSSELNVNALELEDSALYLCATGLRGASGATDTQYFGPGTRLTVL.

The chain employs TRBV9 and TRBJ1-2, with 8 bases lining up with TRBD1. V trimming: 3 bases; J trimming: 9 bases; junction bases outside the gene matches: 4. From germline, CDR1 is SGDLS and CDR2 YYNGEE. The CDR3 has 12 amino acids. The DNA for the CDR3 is TGTGCCAGCAGCGGGACAGGGAGGAGCTACACCTTC. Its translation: CASSGTGRSYTF.

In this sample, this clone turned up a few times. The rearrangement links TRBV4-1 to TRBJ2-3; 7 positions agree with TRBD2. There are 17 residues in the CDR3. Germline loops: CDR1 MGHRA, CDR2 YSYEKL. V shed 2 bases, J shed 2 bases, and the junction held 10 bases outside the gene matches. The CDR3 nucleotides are TGCGCCAGCAGCCAATACCCCCAGCGGGGTTTCACAGATACGCAGTATTTT. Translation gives CASSQYPQRGFTDTQYF.

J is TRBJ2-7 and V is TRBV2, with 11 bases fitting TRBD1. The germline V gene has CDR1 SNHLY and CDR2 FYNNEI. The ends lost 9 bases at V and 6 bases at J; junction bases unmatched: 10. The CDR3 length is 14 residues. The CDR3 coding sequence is TGTGCCAGTAGGCCGGGACAGGGGGTGCCCGAGCAGTACTTC. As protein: CASRPGQGVPEQYF.

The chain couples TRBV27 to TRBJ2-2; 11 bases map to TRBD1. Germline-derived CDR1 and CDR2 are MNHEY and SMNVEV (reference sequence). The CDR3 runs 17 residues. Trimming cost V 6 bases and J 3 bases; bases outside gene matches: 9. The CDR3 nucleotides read TGTGCCAGCAGCCGACCCCGGGACAGGGGGGACACCGGGGAGCTGTTTTTT. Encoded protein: CASSRPRDRGDTGELFF.

CDR3: CASSYSDPSGIYNEQFF. CDR3 bases: TGTGCCAGCAGTTACTCGGACCCTAGCGGGATATACAATGAGCAGTTCTTC. V is TRBV6-2 or TRBV6-3 and J is TRBJ2-1, with 9 positions matching TRBD2. CDR3 length: 17 residues. The germline V gene has CDR1 MNHEY and CDR2 SVGEGT. With V trimmed by 0 bases and J by 4 bases, 7 bases remained unmatched.

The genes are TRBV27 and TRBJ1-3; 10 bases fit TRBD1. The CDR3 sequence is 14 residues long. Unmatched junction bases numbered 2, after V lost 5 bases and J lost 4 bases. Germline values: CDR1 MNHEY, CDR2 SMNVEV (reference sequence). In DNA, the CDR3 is TGTGCCAGCAGTCGACAGGGGGCAGGAAACACCATATATTTT. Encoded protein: CASSRQGAGNTIYF.

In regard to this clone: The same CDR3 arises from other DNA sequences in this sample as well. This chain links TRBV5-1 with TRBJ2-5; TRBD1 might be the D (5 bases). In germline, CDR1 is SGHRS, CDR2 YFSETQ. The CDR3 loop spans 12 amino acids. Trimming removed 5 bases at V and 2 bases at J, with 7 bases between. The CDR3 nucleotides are TGCGCCAGCAGGGGGCTTCAAGAGACCCAGTACTTC. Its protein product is CASRGLQETQYF.

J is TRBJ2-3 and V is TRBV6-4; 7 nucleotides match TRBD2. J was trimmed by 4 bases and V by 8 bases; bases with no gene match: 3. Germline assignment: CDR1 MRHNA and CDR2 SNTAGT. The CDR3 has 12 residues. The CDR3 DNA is TGTGCCAGCCCGGGGGGTTCAGATACGCAGTATTTT. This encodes CASPGGSDTQYF.

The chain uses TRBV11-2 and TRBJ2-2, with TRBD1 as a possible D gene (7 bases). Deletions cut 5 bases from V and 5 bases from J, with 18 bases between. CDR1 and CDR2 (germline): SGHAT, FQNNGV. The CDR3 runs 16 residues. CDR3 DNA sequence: TGTGCCAGCAGCGACAGAGGGGGCGCGGGGACCGGGGAGCTGTTTTTT. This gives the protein CASSDRGGAGTGELFF.

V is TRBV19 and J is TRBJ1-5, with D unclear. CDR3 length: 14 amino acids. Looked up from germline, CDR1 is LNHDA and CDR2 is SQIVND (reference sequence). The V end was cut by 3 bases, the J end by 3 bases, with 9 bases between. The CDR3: CASSIRQINQPQHF. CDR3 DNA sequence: TGTGCCAGTAGTATTCGTCAGATCAATCAGCCCCAGCATTTT.

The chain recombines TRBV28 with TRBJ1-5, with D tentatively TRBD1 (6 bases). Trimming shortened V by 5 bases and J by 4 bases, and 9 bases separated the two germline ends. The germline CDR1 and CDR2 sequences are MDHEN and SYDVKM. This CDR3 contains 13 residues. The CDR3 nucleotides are TGTGCCAGCAGTCCGGGACATAATCAGCCCCAGCATTTT. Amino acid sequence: CASSPGHNQPQHF.

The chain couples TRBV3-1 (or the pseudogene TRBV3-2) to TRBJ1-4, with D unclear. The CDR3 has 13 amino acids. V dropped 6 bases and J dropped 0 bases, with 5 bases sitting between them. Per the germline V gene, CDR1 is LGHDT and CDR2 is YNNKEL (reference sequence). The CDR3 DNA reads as TGTGCCAGCAGGGGAGCAACTAATGAAAAACTGTTTTTT. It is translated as CASRGATNEKLFF.

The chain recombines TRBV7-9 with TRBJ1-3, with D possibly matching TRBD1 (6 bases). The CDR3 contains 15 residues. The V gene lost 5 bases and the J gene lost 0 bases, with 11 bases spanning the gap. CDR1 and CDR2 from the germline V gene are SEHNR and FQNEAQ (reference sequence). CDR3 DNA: TGTGCCAGCAGCGTAAACAGGGACTCTGGAAACACCATATATTTT. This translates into CASSVNRDSGNTIYF.

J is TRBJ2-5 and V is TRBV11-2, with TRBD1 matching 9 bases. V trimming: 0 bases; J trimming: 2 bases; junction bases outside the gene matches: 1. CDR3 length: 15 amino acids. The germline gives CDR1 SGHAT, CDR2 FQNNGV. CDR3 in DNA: TGTGCCAGCAGCTTAGAAGGGACAGGGCAAGAGACCCAGTACTTC. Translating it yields CASSLEGTGQETQYF.

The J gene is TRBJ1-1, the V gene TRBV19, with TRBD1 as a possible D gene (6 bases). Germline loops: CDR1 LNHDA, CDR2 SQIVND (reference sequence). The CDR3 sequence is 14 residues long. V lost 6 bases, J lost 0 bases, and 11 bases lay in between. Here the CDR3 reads CASRLNRVNTEAFF. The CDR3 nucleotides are TGTGCCAGTAGGCTAAACAGGGTGAACACTGAAGCTTTCTTT. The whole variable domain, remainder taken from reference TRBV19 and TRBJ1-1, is DGGITQSPKYLFRKEGQNVTLSCEQNLNHDAMYWYRQDPGQGLRLIYYSQIVNDFQKGDIAEGYSVSREKKESFPLTVTSAQKNPTAFYLCASRLNRVNTEAFFGQGTRLTVV.

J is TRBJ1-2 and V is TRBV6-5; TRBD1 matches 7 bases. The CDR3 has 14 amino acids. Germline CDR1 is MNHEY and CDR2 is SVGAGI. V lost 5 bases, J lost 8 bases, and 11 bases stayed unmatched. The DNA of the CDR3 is TGTGCCAGCAGTAACACAGGGGAAATGAGCGGCTACACCTTC. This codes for CASSNTGEMSGYTF.

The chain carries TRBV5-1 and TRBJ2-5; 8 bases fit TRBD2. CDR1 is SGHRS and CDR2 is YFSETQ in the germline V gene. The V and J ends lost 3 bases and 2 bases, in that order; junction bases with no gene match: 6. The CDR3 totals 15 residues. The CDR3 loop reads CASSSGLGGQETQYF. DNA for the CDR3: TGCGCCAGCAGCTCGGGACTAGGGGGGCAAGAGACCCAGTACTTC. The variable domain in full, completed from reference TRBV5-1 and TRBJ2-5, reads KAGVTQTPRYLIKTRGQQVTLSCSPISGHRSVSWYQQTPGQGLQFLFEYFSETQRNKGNFPGRFSGRQFSNSRSEMNVSTLELGDSALYLCASSSGLGGQETQYFGPGTRLLVL.

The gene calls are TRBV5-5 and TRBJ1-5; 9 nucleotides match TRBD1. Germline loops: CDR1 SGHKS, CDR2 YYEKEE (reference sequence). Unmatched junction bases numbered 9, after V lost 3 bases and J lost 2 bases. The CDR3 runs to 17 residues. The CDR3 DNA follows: TGTGCCAGCAGCTCCTGGGCACAGGGGGCCGGCAATCAGCCCCAGCATTTT. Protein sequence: CASSSWAQGAGNQPQHF.

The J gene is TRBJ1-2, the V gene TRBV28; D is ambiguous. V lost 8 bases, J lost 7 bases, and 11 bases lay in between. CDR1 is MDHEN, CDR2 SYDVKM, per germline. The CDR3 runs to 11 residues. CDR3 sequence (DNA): TGTGCCAGCTACGGAGGGAGTGGCTACACCTTC. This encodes CASYGGSGYTF.

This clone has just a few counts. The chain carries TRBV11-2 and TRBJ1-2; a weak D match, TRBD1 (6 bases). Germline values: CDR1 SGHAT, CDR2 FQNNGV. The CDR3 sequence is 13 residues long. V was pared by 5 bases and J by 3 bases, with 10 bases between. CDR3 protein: CASSPDSYYGYTF. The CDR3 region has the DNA TGTGCCAGCAGCCCGGACAGCTACTATGGCTACACCTTC. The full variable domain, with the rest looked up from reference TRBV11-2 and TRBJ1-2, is EAGVAQSPRYKIIEKRQSVAFWCNPISGHATLYWYQQILGQGPKLLIQFQNNGVVDDSQLPKDRFSAERLKGVDSTLKIQPAKLEDSAVYLCASSPDSYYGYTFGSGTRLTVV.

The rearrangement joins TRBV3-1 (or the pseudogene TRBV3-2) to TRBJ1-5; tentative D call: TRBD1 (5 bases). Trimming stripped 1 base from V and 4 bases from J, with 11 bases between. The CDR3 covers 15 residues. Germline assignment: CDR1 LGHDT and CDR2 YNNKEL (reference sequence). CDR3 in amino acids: CASSQGGRENQPQHF. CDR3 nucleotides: TGTGCCAGCAGCCAAGGGGGCAGGGAAAATCAGCCCCAGCATTTT.

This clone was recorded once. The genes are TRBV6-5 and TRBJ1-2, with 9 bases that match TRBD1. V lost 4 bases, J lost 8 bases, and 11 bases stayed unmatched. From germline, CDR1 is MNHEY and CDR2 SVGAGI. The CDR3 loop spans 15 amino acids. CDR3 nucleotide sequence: TGTGCCAGCAGTTCCCTGGACAGGGGCCCTTCGGGCTACACCTTC. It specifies CASSSLDRGPSGYTF.

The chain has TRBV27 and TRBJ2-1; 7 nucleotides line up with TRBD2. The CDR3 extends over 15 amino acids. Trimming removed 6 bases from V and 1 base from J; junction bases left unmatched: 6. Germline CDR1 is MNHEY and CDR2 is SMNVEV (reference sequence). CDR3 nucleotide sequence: TGTGCCAGCAGAAGAAGAGCGGGGTCCTACAATGAGCAGTTCTTC. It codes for CASRRRAGSYNEQFF.

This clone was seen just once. The CDR3 nucleotides are TGTGCTAGTGGCTGGGGCGAAAAACTGTTTTTT. Its protein is CASGWGEKLFF. This chain uses TRBV12-5 with TRBJ1-4, with D possibly being TRBD1 (5 bases). CDR1 LGHNT and CDR2 FRNRAP come from the germline V gene. The CDR3 runs 11 residues. Trimming stripped 6 bases from V and 8 bases from J, with 7 bases between.

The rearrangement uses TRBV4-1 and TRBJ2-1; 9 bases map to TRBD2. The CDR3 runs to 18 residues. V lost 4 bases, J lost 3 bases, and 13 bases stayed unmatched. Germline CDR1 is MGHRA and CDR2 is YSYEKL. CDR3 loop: CASSPRSGSGGRYNEQFF. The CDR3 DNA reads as TGCGCCAGCAGCCCCCGTTCGGGGAGCGGGGGGCGCTACAATGAGCAGTTCTTC.

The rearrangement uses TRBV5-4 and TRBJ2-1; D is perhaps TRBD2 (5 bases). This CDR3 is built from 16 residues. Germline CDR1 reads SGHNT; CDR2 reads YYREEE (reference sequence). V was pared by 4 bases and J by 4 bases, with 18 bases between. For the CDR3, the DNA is TGTGCCAGCAGCCCTCCGGGCCCGGACTTATACAATGAGCAGTTCTTC. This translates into CASSPPGPDLYNEQFF.

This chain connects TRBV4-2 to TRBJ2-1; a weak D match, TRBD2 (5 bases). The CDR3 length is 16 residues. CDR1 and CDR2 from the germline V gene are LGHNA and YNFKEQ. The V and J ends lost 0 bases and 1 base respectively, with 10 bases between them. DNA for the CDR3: TGTGCCAGCAGCCAAGATGCGACGGGGTCCTACAATGAGCAGTTCTTC. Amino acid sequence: CASSQDATGSYNEQFF.

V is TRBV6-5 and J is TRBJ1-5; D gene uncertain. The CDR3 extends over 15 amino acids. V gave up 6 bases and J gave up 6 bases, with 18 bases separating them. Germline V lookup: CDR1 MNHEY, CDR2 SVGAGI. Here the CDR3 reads CASRNSRALGQPQHF. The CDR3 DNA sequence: TGTGCCAGCAGGAACAGCCGCGCGCTGGGTCAGCCCCAGCATTTT.

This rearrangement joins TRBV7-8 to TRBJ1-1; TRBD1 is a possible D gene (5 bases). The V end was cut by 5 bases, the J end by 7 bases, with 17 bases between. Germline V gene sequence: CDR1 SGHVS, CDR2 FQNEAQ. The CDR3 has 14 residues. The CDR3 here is CASSPLVGGVEAFF. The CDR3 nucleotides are TGTGCCAGCAGCCCATTGGTGGGGGGGGTTGAAGCTTTCTTT.